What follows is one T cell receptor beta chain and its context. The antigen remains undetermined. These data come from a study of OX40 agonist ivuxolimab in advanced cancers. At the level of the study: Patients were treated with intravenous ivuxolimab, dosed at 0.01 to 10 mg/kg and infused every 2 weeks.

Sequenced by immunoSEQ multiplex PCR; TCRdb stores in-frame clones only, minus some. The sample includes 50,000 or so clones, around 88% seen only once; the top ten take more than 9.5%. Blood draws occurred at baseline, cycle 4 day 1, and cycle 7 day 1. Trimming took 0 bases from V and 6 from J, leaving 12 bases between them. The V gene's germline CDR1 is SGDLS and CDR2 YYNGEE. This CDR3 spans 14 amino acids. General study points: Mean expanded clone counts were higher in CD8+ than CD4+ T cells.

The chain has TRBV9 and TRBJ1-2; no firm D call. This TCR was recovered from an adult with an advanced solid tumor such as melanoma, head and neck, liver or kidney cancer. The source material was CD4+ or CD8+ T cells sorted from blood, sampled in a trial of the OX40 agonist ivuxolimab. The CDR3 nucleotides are TGTGCCAGCAGCGTAGGAGTTCGGGTAGATGGCTACACCTTC. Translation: CASSVGVRVDGYTF.